These 18 T cell receptor beta chains came from one sample sequenced in a study of shared clonotypes between healthy human individuals. Measured with immunoSEQ multiplex PCR; TCRdb has only the in-frame clones, and not every one. Of around 2.5 million clones in the sample, over 85% were seen once. The source material was naive CD4+ T cells from PBMCs. Subset: CD45RA+ positively selected. The receptor set was obtained from a man between 18 and 35 years old in good health. Some clones in this sample may be carry-over from other donors' samples.

This clone was picked up a small number of times. At the DNA level, this CDR3 is encoded by other sequences in the same sample as well. The chain uses TRBV7-9 and TRBJ1-1, with D unresolved. Trimming removed 4 bases at V and 0 bases at J, with 6 bases between. This CDR3 region has 13 residues. CDR1 is SEHNR, CDR2 FQNEAQ, per germline (reference sequence). The CDR3: CASSSTVNTEAFF. CDR3 in DNA: TGTGCCAGCAGCTCAACAGTGAACACTGAAGCTTTCTTT.

About this clone itself: The same CDR3 is also encoded by other DNA sequences in this sample. This chain connects TRBV5-1 to TRBJ1-5; the D is unclear. Trimming took 4 bases from V and 5 from J, leaving 10 bases between them. This CDR3 region has 13 residues. Looked up from germline, CDR1 is SGHRS and CDR2 is YFSETQ. In DNA form, the CDR3 reads TGCGCCAGCAGCGGCGGTCCGGATCAGCCCCAGCATTTT. This codes for CASSGGPDQPQHF.

V is TRBV27 and J is TRBJ2-7; D uncertain. Per germline, CDR1 MNHEY and CDR2 SMNVEV (reference sequence). The ends were cut back, 3 bases at V and 6 bases at J, with 15 bases in the middle. This CDR3 contains 14 residues. The CDR3 coding sequence is TGTGCCAGCAGTTTTAATCTAAGGGCCTCCGAGCAGTACTTC. Translation: CASSFNLRASEQYF.

The chain combines TRBV2 with TRBJ2-3; D is unclear. The V end was cut by 0 bases, the J end by 4 bases, with 14 bases between. The CDR3 consists of 16 residues. Germline CDR1 SNHLY, CDR2 FYNNEI. The CDR3 DNA reads TGTGCCAGCAGTGAAGCCCGGACGGCAATGGCAGATACGCAGTATTTT. Its translation is CASSEARTAMADTQYF.

In regard to this clone: Germline is not matched at one junction end, which may reflect a read error. This chain links TRBV14 with TRBJ1-5, with 8 bases matching TRBD1. This CDR3 contains 15 residues. The germline gives CDR1 SGHDN, CDR2 FVKESK. The chain's CDR3 is CASSHETGEQSAPAF. The CDR3 DNA follows: TGTGCCAGCAGCCACGAGACAGGGGAACAATCAGCCCCAGCATTT.

The J gene is TRBJ1-5, the V gene TRBV28; TRBD1 is a possible D gene (6 bases). Germline values: CDR1 MDHEN, CDR2 SYDVKM. The CDR3 has 16 residues. Trimming removed 6 bases from V and 3 bases from J, with 18 bases in between. CDR3 nucleotide sequence: TGTGCCAGCAGACTAGGGGGTTCAGGTTACAATCAGCCCCAGCATTTT. Its translation is CASRLGGSGYNQPQHF.

This chain links TRBV5-1 with TRBJ1-4, with D possibly TRBD1 on 5 matching bases. Trimming stripped 0 bases from V and 5 bases from J, with 11 bases between. CDR1 and CDR2 (germline): SGHRS, YFSETQ. The CDR3 contains 15 residues. The CDR3 nucleotides are TGCGCCAGCAGCTTGGGGAGGGGCGTCAATGAAAAACTGTTTTTT. The encoded protein is CASSLGRGVNEKLFF.

V and J are TRBV28 and TRBJ1-5; possibly TRBD1 for D (5 bases). Deletions cut 5 bases from V and 2 bases from J, with 19 bases between. Germline V lookup: CDR1 MDHEN, CDR2 SYDVKM. This CDR3 is built from 17 residues. Here the CDR3 DNA reads TGTGCCAGCAGTACCAGGGAGTTTGTTTCGGGCAATCAGCCCCAGCATTTT. It translates to CASSTREFVSGNQPQHF.

This chain links TRBV19 with TRBJ1-4; D is undetermined. The germline V gene has CDR1 LNHDA and CDR2 SQIVND (reference sequence). CDR3 length: 13 amino acids. V was clipped by 9 bases and J by 8 bases, with 16 bases between them. Here the CDR3 reads CASQRGILEKLFF. DNA of the CDR3: TGTGCCAGCCAAAGAGGAATTCTAGAAAAACTGTTTTTT.

The chain links TRBV28 to TRBJ2-7; D might be TRBD1 or TRBD2, each matching 5 bases. V was shortened by 6 bases and J by 5 bases, with 17 bases between the two germline ends. Germline-derived CDR1 and CDR2 are MDHEN and SYDVKM. The CDR3 has 14 amino acids. As DNA, the CDR3 is TGTGCCAGCAGACACGGGACCCGGCGCCACGAGCAGTACTTC. Its protein product is CASRHGTRRHEQYF.

The CDR3: CASSSWAYYGYTF. CDR3 DNA sequence: TGTGCCAGCAGTTCTTGGGCCTACTATGGCTACACCTTC. The chain has TRBV28 and TRBJ1-2; D unclear. This CDR3 comprises 13 residues. Germline CDR1 reads MDHEN; CDR2 reads SYDVKM. Trimming pared 4 bases from V and 3 bases from J, leaving 9 bases between.

This clone was seen only a few times. The chain carries TRBV7-2 and TRBJ1-2, with D possibly being TRBD1 (6 bases). The germline V gene has CDR1 SGHTA and CDR2 FQGNSA. V lost 5 bases and J lost 8, with 21 bases in between. This CDR3 contains 15 residues. The CDR3: CASSLTGLWQGGYTF. The CDR3 nucleotides are TGTGCCAGCAGCCTGACCGGGCTCTGGCAGGGGGGCTACACCTTC.

The gene calls are TRBV4-1 and TRBJ2-1; 11 bases are a match to TRBD2. The ends lost 4 bases at V and 9 bases at J; junction bases unmatched: 14. Germline V gene lookup returns CDR1 MGHRA and CDR2 YSYEKL. The CDR3 consists of 17 residues. The CDR3 region is CASSREPPLAGVSEQFF. The CDR3 nucleotides are TGCGCCAGCAGCCGGGAGCCTCCACTAGCGGGAGTCAGTGAGCAGTTCTTC.

The chain joins TRBV19 to TRBJ2-1; TRBD2 matches 14 bases. Trimming took 8 bases from V and 7 from J; bases not matched to a gene: 7. The germline gives CDR1 LNHDA, CDR2 SQIVND (reference sequence). This CDR3 spans 15 amino acids. The CDR3 region has the DNA TGTGCCAGTTCCGGGACTAGCGGGAGATGGAATGAGCAGTTCTTC. This encodes CASSGTSGRWNEQFF.

The chain uses TRBV23-1 and TRBJ1-1; 10 positions agree with TRBD1. TRBV23-1 is treated as an ORF (open reading frame) with a function not yet certain. V shed 11 bases and J 1 base; nucleotides not matched to a gene: 10. This CDR3 has 15 residues. CDR3 loop: CAASGTGVKNTEAFF. CDR3 nucleotides: TGCGCCGCGTCCGGGACAGGGGTGAAGAACACTGAAGCTTTCTTT.

This rearrangement joins TRBV6-5 to TRBJ1-4, with D possibly TRBD1 on 5 matching bases. CDR3 length equals 13 residues. CDR1 MNHEY and CDR2 SVGAGI come from the germline V gene. Trimming took 7 bases from V and 7 from J, leaving 13 bases between them. CDR3 sequence: CASTQPGLEKLFF. CDR3 nucleotides: TGTGCCAGCACCCAACCGGGGCTTGAAAAACTGTTTTTT.

Turning to this clone: The sample has other DNA sequences that encode this CDR3 too. The V and J genes are TRBV5-4 and TRBJ2-7; 12 nucleotides agree with TRBD2. The CDR3 spans 16 residues. Germline trimming cut 0 bases from V and 0 bases from J; bases unmatched to any gene: 1. The germline gives CDR1 SGHNT, CDR2 YYREEE (reference sequence). CDR3 bases: TGTGCCAGCAGCTTGGTACTAGCGGGAGGCTCCTACGAGCAGTACTTC. Protein product: CASSLVLAGGSYEQYF.

The rearrangement joins TRBV5-4 to TRBJ2-1; D may match TRBD1 or TRBD2 (6 bases each). The CDR3 loop spans 16 amino acids. V lost 4 bases, J lost 5 bases, and 19 bases lay in between. CDR1 and CDR2 (germline): SGHNT, YYREEE (reference sequence). The CDR3 region is CASSTIVHGGDNEQFF. CDR3 bases: TGTGCCAGCAGCACCATAGTGCACGGGGGCGACAATGAGCAGTTCTTC.